This TCR beta chain was recorded in a study of blood T cell repertoires in COVID-19. In the study overall: Material from acute and convalescent COVID-19 was sourced from the United States, Italy and Spain. Sources were T cells, B-cell-depleted T cells, or PBMCs; the material itself was cDNA or gDNA.

Per the original methods: Estimates of nucleated cell counts were drawn from the amplification of reference gene primers. TCRdb's table, derived via immunoSEQ multiplex PCR, lists solely in-frame clones and lacks some. For V, J and clone size, that table is used; D and trimming come from the DNA. The top ten clones hold around 5.8% of a sample with approximately 190,000 clones, around 89% of them seen once. Trimming cost V 3 bases and J 5 bases, with 13 bases left between them. This CDR3 comprises 14 residues. Per the germline V gene, CDR1 is SGHTA and CDR2 is FQGNSA. The sequence was obtained from a man aged 35-49 years with active or convalescent COVID-19. Sequencing was performed on peripheral blood. The J gene is TRBJ2-5, the V gene TRBV7-2; tentative D call: TRBD1 (7 bases). For the CDR3, the DNA is TGTGCCAGCAGCTTTTCAGGGGGGCCGGAGACCCAGTACTTC. Translation gives CASSFSGGPETQYF.